A selection of T cell receptor beta chains follows, all from one sample in a study of cytomegalovirus exposure and HLA in healthy donors. Data came from immunoSEQ multiplex PCR; TCRdb stores just in-frame clones and leaves some out. Among 110,000 to 150,000 clones, approximately 80% were seen once, and the ten largest hold roughly 4.3%. The material sequenced was PBMCs. These receptors all come from a male donor in good health and CMV-seronegative. Both conserved end residues are part of each CDR3. The order of the fields is D gene, V gene, J gene, clone size, CDR3 DNA, CDR3 protein. The D gene is left open where the match is weak. Some rows mark clone size as missing; the rest say once, few, many or name a class of expanded clone.

D: .; V: TRBV10-2; J: TRBJ1-2; size: .; DNA: TGCGCCAGCAGTGAGTCATCCCAAGGCCAGGGCTATGGCTACACCTTC; CDR3: CASSESSQGQGYGYTF
D: .; V: TRBV7-9; J: TRBJ2-1; size: .; DNA: TGTGCCAGCAGCCCCTCCCGGGGTTACAATGAGCAGTTCTTC; CDR3: CASSPSRGYNEQFF
D: .; V: TRBV2; J: TRBJ1-3; size: .; DNA: TGTGCCAGCAAAAGCGATGGAGGAAACACCATATATTTT; CDR3: CASKSDGGNTIYF
D: TRBD2; V: TRBV2; J: TRBJ2-2; size: .; DNA: TGTGCCAGCAGGTCGGCGGGAGGTTTAGTCGGGGAGCTGTTTTTT; CDR3: CASRSAGGLVGELFF
D: .; V: TRBV11-2; J: TRBJ2-7; size: .; DNA: TGTGCCAGCAGCCAACGAAATAGCGGACGCCCCTACGAGCAGTACTTC; CDR3: CASSQRNSGRPYEQYF
D: .; V: TRBV5-6; J: TRBJ1-4; size: .; DNA: TGTGCCAGCGGACTCCGTGGGGAAAAACTGTTTTTT; CDR3: CASGLRGEKLFF
D: .; V: TRBV2; J: TRBJ1-1; size: .; DNA: TGTGCCAGCAGCCAAGGGGAGGGCACTGAAGCTTTCTTT; CDR3: CASSQGEGTEAFF
D: .; V: TRBV5-4; J: TRBJ1-5; size: few; DNA: TGTGCCAGCAGCTACTGGCAGGGCAATCAGCCCCAGCATTTT; CDR3: CASSYWQGNQPQHF
D: .; V: TRBV5-1; J: TRBJ2-6; size: .; DNA: TGCGCCAGCAGCAAACTCTCCTCTGGGGCCAACGTCCTGACTTTC; CDR3: CASSKLSSGANVLTF
D: .; V: TRBV7-6; J: TRBJ2-7; size: .; DNA: TGTGCCAGCGCGGAATTCGACAGAAACTACGAGCAGTACTTC; CDR3: CASAEFDRNYEQYF
D: .; V: TRBV19; J: TRBJ1-1; size: once; DNA: TGTGCCAGTAGTAACTTTGGTATGAACACTGAAGCTTTCTTT; CDR3: CASSNFGMNTEAFF
D: TRBD1; V: TRBV19; J: TRBJ1-2; size: .; DNA: TGTGCCAGTAGTAACCGGACAGGATTCTATGGCTACACCTTC; CDR3: CASSNRTGFYGYTF
D: TRBD1; V: TRBV30; J: TRBJ2-7; size: .; DNA: TGTGCCTGGAGTTCTCACAGGACAGGGGGAGCATTTGAGCAGTACTTC; CDR3: CAWSSHRTGGAFEQYF
D: .; V: TRBV5-1; J: TRBJ2-7; size: .; DNA: TGCGCCAGCAGCTTGGGCACACCTTCCTACGAGCAGTACTTC; CDR3: CASSLGTPSYEQYF
D: .; V: TRBV28; J: TRBJ1-4; size: .; DNA: TGTGCCAGCAGTTCAGGGGAAGGAGGTAATGAAAAACTGTTTTTT; CDR3: CASSSGEGGNEKLFF
D: .; V: TRBV7-9; J: TRBJ2-7; size: .; DNA: TGTGCCAGCAGCCTAGGACTAGAGCAGTACTTC; CDR3: CASSLGLEQYF
D: TRBD1; V: TRBV5-1; J: TRBJ2-1; size: few; DNA: TGCGCCAGCAGCTTGTTAGGACAGGGTGACAATGAGCAGTTCTTC; CDR3: CASSLLGQGDNEQFF
D: .; V: TRBV5-4; J: TRBJ2-1; size: .; DNA: TGTGCCATACCGGGACTGACCTACAATGAGCAGTTCTTC; CDR3: CAIPGLTYNEQFF
D: .; V: TRBV4-1; J: TRBJ1-4; size: .; DNA: TGCGCCAGCAGCCAAGGTGGAGGGACAACTAATGAAAAACTGTTTTTT; CDR3: CASSQGGGTTNEKLFF
D: .; V: TRBV6-5; J: TRBJ1-5; size: .; DNA: TGTGCCAGCAGTTACTCGGCGGGAACCAATCAGCCCCAGCATTTT; CDR3: CASSYSAGTNQPQHF
D: .; V: TRBV18; J: TRBJ1-1; size: .; DNA: TGTGCCAGCTCACCGGGACTCCTAAACACTGAAGCTTTCTTT; CDR3: CASSPGLLNTEAFF
D: .; V: TRBV19; J: TRBJ2-5; size: .; DNA: TGTGCCAGTAGTATCAAGCCTGAGACCCAGTACTTC; CDR3: CASSIKPETQYF
D: TRBD2; V: TRBV27; J: TRBJ2-7; size: .; DNA: TGTGCCAGCAGTGCCACGCGGACTAGCTTTTACGAGCAGTACTTC; CDR3: CASSATRTSFYEQYF
D: TRBD1; V: TRBV10-1; J: TRBJ2-5; size: .; DNA: TGCGCCAGCAGACGACAGGGGAAGGAGGACCAAGAGACCCAGTACTTC; CDR3: CASRRQGKEDQETQYF
D: .; V: TRBV9; J: TRBJ2-2; size: .; DNA: TGTGCCAGCAGCGTAGCTCCCGCGAACACCGGGGAGCTGTTTTTT; CDR3: CASSVAPANTGELFF
D: TRBD2; V: TRBV2; J: TRBJ2-3; size: .; DNA: TGTGCCAGCAGAGCGGAACTAGCGTTTCCCACAGATACGCAGTATTTT; CDR3: CASRAELAFPTDTQYF
D: TRBD2; V: TRBV7-9; J: TRBJ2-7; size: .; DNA: TGTGCCAGCAGCCCGATGGGGACTAGCGGAACCTACGGGCAGTACTTC; CDR3: CASSPMGTSGTYGQYF
D: .; V: TRBV25-1; J: TRBJ2-7; size: .; DNA: TGTGCCAGTAGTGAAATGGCAACGCAGTACTTC; CDR3: CASSEMATQYF
D: .; V: TRBV6-1; J: TRBJ1-5; size: few; DNA: TGTGCCAGCACAGGGGAATTCAAGCCCCAGCATTTT; CDR3: CASTGEFKPQHF
D: .; V: TRBV7-2; J: TRBJ2-7; size: .; DNA: TGTGCCAGCAGCTTGGGACTCGGCTACTCGCAGCAGTACTTC; CDR3: CASSLGLGYSQQYF
D: .; V: TRBV7-2; J: TRBJ1-5; size: .; DNA: TGTGCCAGCAGCCTTGGACAGAGCAATCAGCCCCAGCATTTT; CDR3: CASSLGQSNQPQHF
D: .; V: TRBV19; J: TRBJ1-5; size: .; DNA: TGTGCCAGTAGTATAGGAGGAGTCAATAGCAATCAGCCCCAGCATTTT; CDR3: CASSIGGVNSNQPQHF
D: .; V: TRBV5-1; J: TRBJ2-1; size: .; DNA: TGCGCCAGCAGCTTGTCTCTAGCCGGCAATGAGCAGTTCTTC; CDR3: CASSLSLAGNEQFF
D: TRBD1; V: TRBV29-1; J: TRBJ2-6; size: .; DNA: TGCAGCGTTACGGCAGGGGGCGCCTCTGGGGCCAACGTCCTGACTTTC; CDR3: CSVTAGGASGANVLTF
D: TRBD2; V: TRBV6-1; J: TRBJ2-1; size: .; DNA: TGTGCCAGCAGTGAAGCGCGGGGGAATGAGCAGTTCTTC; CDR3: CASSEARGNEQFF
D: TRBD2; V: TRBV6-5; J: TRBJ2-3; size: once; DNA: TGTGCCAGCAGTTACTCTAGCGGGAGGGTGGGAGATACGCAGTATTTT; CDR3: CASSYSSGRVGDTQYF
D: TRBD1; V: TRBV29-1; J: TRBJ1-1; size: .; DNA: TGCAGCGCGTACCGGGACAGGGGGACTGAAGCTTTCTTT; CDR3: CSAYRDRGTEAFF
D: .; V: TRBV7-2; J: TRBJ2-2; size: few; DNA: TGTGCCAGCAGCGCCCAGGTTATTGGGCCCGGGGAGCTGTTTTTT; CDR3: CASSAQVIGPGELFF
D: .; V: TRBV19; J: TRBJ2-3; size: .; DNA: TGTGCCAGTAACATACAGGGACCCACAGATACGCAGTATTTT; CDR3: CASNIQGPTDTQYF
D: .; V: TRBV9; J: TRBJ2-6; size: .; DNA: TGTGCCAGCAGCGTAAGCAGTAGGGGGTCTGGGGCCAACGTCCTGACTTTC; CDR3: CASSVSSRGSGANVLTF
D: TRBD1; V: TRBV6-5; J: TRBJ2-5; size: .; DNA: TGTGCCAGCAGTTTTCACCTTGGACAGGGAGAGGAGACCCAGTACTTC; CDR3: CASSFHLGQGEETQYF
D: TRBD1; V: TRBV4-3; J: TRBJ2-6; size: .; DNA: TGCGCCAGCAGCCAAACGCTCCGGGACAGGCTCGCTGGGGCCAACGTCCTGACTTTC; CDR3: CASSQTLRDRLAGANVLTF
D: .; V: TRBV7-2; J: TRBJ1-2; size: .; DNA: TGTGCCAGCAGCTTCGACAAAAACTATGGCTACACCTTC; CDR3: CASSFDKNYGYTF
D: .; V: TRBV25-1; J: TRBJ1-1; size: .; DNA: TGTGCCAGCAGTAGGGGCGGTAGGTACACTGAAGCTTTCTTT; CDR3: CASSRGGRYTEAFF
D: TRBD1; V: TRBV7-2; J: TRBJ1-2; size: .; DNA: TGTGCCAGCAGCCCCAAGACAGGGGTGGACGGCTACACCTTC; CDR3: CASSPKTGVDGYTF
D: .; V: TRBV2; J: TRBJ2-7; size: .; DNA: TGTGCCAGCACCTTACTAGACGCCTCCTACGAGCAGTACTTC; CDR3: CASTLLDASYEQYF
D: TRBD2; V: TRBV4-1; J: TRBJ2-5; size: .; DNA: TGCGCCAGCAGCCAGAGTCCCGGGACTAGCGGGAAAGAGACCCAGTACTTC; CDR3: CASSQSPGTSGKETQYF
D: .; V: TRBV4-1; J: TRBJ1-2; size: few; DNA: TGCGCCAGCAGCCAAGATCGCACCCGGGGGGGCTACACCTTC; CDR3: CASSQDRTRGGYTF
D: TRBD1; V: TRBV6-6; J: TRBJ1-2; size: .; DNA: TGTGCCAGCAGTCCAGGGACAGGGGCTCGCTATGGCTACACCTTC; CDR3: CASSPGTGARYGYTF
D: TRBD1; V: TRBV5-1; J: TRBJ2-6; size: .; DNA: TGCGCCAGCAGCCCCGGGGACAGGGGGACCAACGTCCTGACTTTC; CDR3: CASSPGDRGTNVLTF
D: .; V: TRBV5-4; J: TRBJ2-2; size: .; DNA: TGTGCCAGCAGCCCCCGGGGGAAGAACACCGGGGAGCTGTTTTTT; CDR3: CASSPRGKNTGELFF
D: TRBD1; V: TRBV2; J: TRBJ2-5; size: .; DNA: TGTGCCAGCAGTGACAGGGGGCTAATCCAAGAGACCCAGTACTTC; CDR3: CASSDRGLIQETQYF
D: TRBD2; V: TRBV7-8; J: TRBJ2-2; size: .; DNA: TGTGCCAGCAGCTTAACCCCCCTAGCGGGAGGATACACCGGGGAGCTGTTTTTT; CDR3: CASSLTPLAGGYTGELFF
D: TRBD2; V: TRBV5-8; J: TRBJ2-1; size: .; DNA: TGTGCCAGCAGCTTGTCCGGGACTAGCGGGGGGCTGAATGAGCAGTTCTTC; CDR3: CASSLSGTSGGLNEQFF
D: .; V: TRBV7-6; J: TRBJ2-2; size: .; DNA: TGTGCCAGCAGCTCCGTAGTTGGGAACACCGGGGAGCTGTTTTTT; CDR3: CASSSVVGNTGELFF